The rows below give T cell receptor beta chains drawn from one sample of a study of T cell repertoires in ileal Crohn's disease. Profiled with immunoSEQ multiplex PCR; TCRdb holds only in-frame clones, not every one. Found here are 15,000 or so clones, under 80% of them singletons; the top ten hold roughly 13%. Sequencing was performed on ileal tissue. The receptor source for this set is an adult with Crohn's disease. Each CDR3 is given with its conserved first and last residue. D genes are given only for firm matches. Clone size appears in some rows only: once, few, many, or a class for an expanded clone.

D	V	J	size	DNA	CDR3
-	TRBV11-2	TRBJ2-5	-	TGTGCCAGCAGCAAGGGGCATCAAGAGACCCAGTACTTC	CASSKGHQETQYF
TRBD2	TRBV27	TRBJ2-7	once	TGTGCCAGCAGTCGGGACTACAGCTCCTACGAGCAGTACTTC	CASSRDYSSYEQYF
TRBD1	TRBV6-4	TRBJ1-1	-	TGTGCCAGCAGTGACTCGCTACGCCGGGGACAGGAAGCTTTCTTT	CASSDSLRRGQEAFF
-	TRBV7-9	TRBJ2-1	-	TGTGCCAGCAGCTACGGGGGCTCCTACAATGAGCAGTTCTTC	CASSYGGSYNEQFF
-	TRBV5-4	TRBJ1-1	-	TGTGCCAGCAGCTTGGGAGGGGAAGAACTGAACACTGAAGCTTTCTTT	CASSLGGEELNTEAFF
TRBD2	TRBV30	TRBJ2-7	once	TGTGCCTGGAGTGGCCACTCCCGGGACTACTCCTACGAGCAGTACTTC	CAWSGHSRDYSYEQYF
-	TRBV27	TRBJ1-1	-	TGTGCCAGCAGTTTACTGTCACGGGGTAAGAACACTGAAGCTTTCTTT	CASSLLSRGKNTEAFF
-	TRBV2	TRBJ1-2	-	TGTGCCAGCGCCGACAGCTGGGGCTACACCTTC	CASADSWGYTF
-	TRBV30	TRBJ2-3	-	TGTGCCTGGATCTTGGGGGCGGAAGATACGCAGTATTTT	CAWILGAEDTQYF
TRBD1	TRBV6-5	TRBJ1-5	-	TGTGCCAGCAGTCTCGGGACAGGGGCGAATCAGCCCCAGCATTTT	CASSLGTGANQPQHF
-	TRBV4-1	TRBJ1-6	-	TGCGCCAGCAGCCAACAAACCAGTGCACCCCTCCACTTT	CASSQQTSAPLHF
-	TRBV4-1	TRBJ1-6	-	TGCGCCAGCAGCCGTCAACTCGGGGGTAATTCACCCCTCCACTTT	CASSRQLGGNSPLHF
-	TRBV15	TRBJ2-1	-	TGTGCCACCAGCAGAGATTGGACGGACAATGAGCAGTTCTTC	CATSRDWTDNEQFF
-	TRBV7-9	TRBJ1-2	-	TGTGCCAGCAGCAAAATGGTTATTCAGGGATATTGGTATGGCTACACCTTC	CASSKMVIQGYWYGYTF
TRBD1	TRBV10-3	TRBJ2-7	-	TGTGCCATCAGTGAGGGACGGCCAGGGGGCGAGCAGTACTTC	CAISEGRPGGEQYF
-	TRBV4-2	TRBJ2-1	few	TGTGCCAGCAGCCCAGGGGCTACCTACAATGAGCAGTTCTTC	CASSPGATYNEQFF
-	TRBV7-9	TRBJ1-1	-	TGTGCCAGCAGCTCCTCCGGGACCGCGAACACTGAAGCTTTCTTT	CASSSSGTANTEAFF
-	TRBV6-1	TRBJ1-3	-	TGTGCCAGCAGTCAAGCGTCGGGGGCTGGAAACACCATATATTTT	CASSQASGAGNTIYF
TRBD1	TRBV2	TRBJ1-1	-	TGTGCCAGCAGGGGACAGATTAACACTGAAGCTTTCTTT	CASRGQINTEAFF
-	TRBV10-2	TRBJ1-2	medium-sized	TGCGCCAGCAGTTCCGGGGACTATGGCTACACCTTC	CASSSGDYGYTF
TRBD1	TRBV4-1	TRBJ2-3	-	TGCGCCAGCAGCCGGACCCTACAGGGGGCCGGCACAGATACGCAGTATTTT	CASSRTLQGAGTDTQYF
-	TRBV4-1	TRBJ1-5	-	TGCGCCAGCAGCCAATTGAGGGGGAATCAGCCCCAGCATTTT	CASSQLRGNQPQHF
-	TRBV27	TRBJ2-7	-	TGTGCCAGCAGTCCCCGACGGCTTTCCTACGAGCAGTACTTC	CASSPRRLSYEQYF
TRBD2	TRBV5-1	TRBJ2-5	-	TGCGCCAGCAGGGGAACAGCGGGGGAAGAGACCCAGTACTTC	CASRGTAGEETQYF
-	TRBV5-6	TRBJ1-2	-	TGTGCCAGCAGCTTGACGACGACGGGTGGCTACACCTTC	CASSLTTTGGYTF
-	TRBV6-6	TRBJ1-3	-	TGTGCCAGCAGTTACTCGCGTCCGGGTTCTGGAAACACCATATATTTT	CASSYSRPGSGNTIYF
TRBD1	TRBV5-6	TRBJ2-7	-	TGTGCCAGCAGCTTGTACACCGGGACAGCTTATTACGAGCAGTACTTC	CASSLYTGTAYYEQYF
-	TRBV6-6	TRBJ1-1	-	TGTGCCAGCACCTGGGGCACTGAAGCTTTCTTT	CASTWGTEAFF
-	TRBV13	TRBJ1-2	-	TGTGCCAGCAGCCACCCGGACAGCTACTCCTATGGCTACACCTTC	CASSHPDSYSYGYTF
-	TRBV7-9	TRBJ2-2	-	TGTGCCAGCAGCCCCCGCCCATGGACCGGGGAGCTGTTTTTT	CASSPRPWTGELFF
-	TRBV5-6	TRBJ2-3	-	TGTGCCAGCAGTCTGCCGACCAGCACAGATACGCAGTATTTT	CASSLPTSTDTQYF
-	TRBV5-1	TRBJ2-7	-	TGCGCCAGCAGCTTGGATGGTGGGGTTCACTACGAGCAGTACTTC	CASSLDGGVHYEQYF
-	TRBV11-3	TRBJ1-2	-	TGTGCCAGCAGCCCGACAAGGGACACCAACTATGGCTACACCTTC	CASSPTRDTNYGYTF
TRBD1	TRBV2	TRBJ1-5	-	TGTGCCAGCAGCGATGGGACAGTGAGCAGAAGCAATCAGCCCCAGCATTTT	CASSDGTVSRSNQPQHF
-	TRBV21-1	TRBJ2-7	-	TGTGCCAGCAGCCCGGACACCACCTACGAGCAGTACTTC	CASSPDTTYEQYF
-	TRBV7-9	TRBJ2-7	-	TGTGCCAGCAGGCCGGGTACCTACGAGCAGTACTTC	CASRPGTYEQYF
-	TRBV4-3	TRBJ1-5	-	TGCGCCAGCAGCCAATCTTGGACATCGAATCAGCCCCAGCATTTT	CASSQSWTSNQPQHF
-	TRBV2	TRBJ1-1	-	TGTGCCAGCATTCGGAGGGAGGGTGAAGCTTTCTTT	CASIRREGEAFF
TRBD1	TRBV5-6	TRBJ1-5	-	TGTGCCAGCAGCTTGGGGGACAGGGACAATCAGCCCCAGCATTTT	CASSLGDRDNQPQHF
TRBD1	TRBV29-1	TRBJ2-1	-	TGCAGCGGCGAAGAGGACAGGAGCTCCTACAATGAGCAGTTCTTC	CSGEEDRSSYNEQFF
TRBD1	TRBV19	TRBJ2-1	-	TGTGCCAGTAGTTCCATCGGTGGACAGGGGAAGATAAATGAGCAGTTCTTC	CASSSIGGQGKINEQFF
-	TRBV7-6	TRBJ2-7	-	TGTGCCAGCAGCAAATCTACAAGCTACATGGGGTACTTGGGGGAGCAGTACTTC	CASSKSTSYMGYLGEQYF
-	TRBV20-1	TRBJ1-1	-	TGCAGTTCGCTACCCTACCTTGAAGCTTTCTTT	CSSLPYLEAFF
-	TRBV21-1	TRBJ2-5	-	TGTGCCACCGTACCTAGGGGGCCAAAGTACCAAGAGACCCAGTACTTC	CATVPRGPKYQETQYF
-	TRBV30	TRBJ2-7	-	TGTGCCTGGGCAAACTACGAGCAGTACTTC	CAWANYEQYF
TRBD2	TRBV6-6	TRBJ2-3	once	TGTGCCAGCAAGGGAGGGTCAGATACGCAGTATTTT	CASKGGSDTQYF
TRBD1	TRBV7-2	TRBJ1-4	-	TGTGCCAGCAGCTTAGATACAGGGGTCACTAATGAAAAACTGTTTTTT	CASSLDTGVTNEKLFF
-	TRBV9	TRBJ2-2	-	TGTGCCAGCAGCACAATGACACGCCCCGGGGAGCTGTTTTTT	CASSTMTRPGELFF
-	TRBV7-6	TRBJ2-3	-	TGTGCCAGCAGCTTCCCCGGCACAGATACGCAGTATTTT	CASSFPGTDTQYF